This paragraph reports one TCR beta chain. This entry is derived from a study of blood T cell repertoires in COVID-19. Per the original methods: Using reference gene primer amplification, nucleated cell counts were estimated. The protocol was immunoSEQ multiplex PCR, while the TCRdb copy is restricted to in-frame clones and leaves out a portion. The V and J calls and clone size were taken over from that table, and D and trimming were inferred from the DNA. The profile shows about 170,000 clones, 65% to 85% of them singletons. Germline-derived CDR1 and CDR2 are SGDLS and YYNGEE. The J segment lost 2 bases and the V segment lost 0 bases, leaving 2 bases of the junction unmatched. The CDR3 consists of 15 residues.

The sequence was collected from a man aged 70 or older with active or convalescent COVID-19. The rearrangement joins TRBV9 to TRBJ1-5, with TRBD1 identical over 7 bases. Input material: peripheral blood. CDR3 coding DNA: TGTGCCAGCAGCGTAGGAGGGGGCGGCAATCAGCCCCAGCATTTT. Residues: CASSVGGGGNQPQHF.